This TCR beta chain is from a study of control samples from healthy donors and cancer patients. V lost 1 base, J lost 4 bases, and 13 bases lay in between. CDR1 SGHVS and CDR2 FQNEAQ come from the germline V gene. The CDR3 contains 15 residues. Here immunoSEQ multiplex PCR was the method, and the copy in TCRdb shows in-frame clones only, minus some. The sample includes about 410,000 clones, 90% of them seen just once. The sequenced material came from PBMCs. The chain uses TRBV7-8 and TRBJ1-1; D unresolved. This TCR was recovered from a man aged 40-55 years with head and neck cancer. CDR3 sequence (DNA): TGTGCCAGCAGCTTAGTTCCCCAGATTTCCACTGAAGCTTTCTTT. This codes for CASSLVPQISTEAFF.